A selection of T cell receptor beta chains follows, all from one sample in a study of Graves' ophthalmopathy and Graves' hyperthyroidism. TCRdb called the multiplex PCR reads again in MiXCR, with one record for every CDR3 protein. The table has 200,000 to 250,000 distinct CDR3 sequences, 20% to 25% seen once. The sample was peripheral blood. These receptors were obtained from a woman aged 50 to 60 with Graves' ophthalmopathy. The CDR3 runs from the conserved cysteine through the conserved F or W. A D gene is named only where the DNA matches it firmly. Clone size is not always given. Where it is, it says once, few, many or a class for expanded clones.

d_gene: TRBD2
abundance: many
v_gene: TRBV5-1
j_gene: TRBJ2-7
CDR3aa: CASRDSGSPYEQYF
CDR3nt: TGCGCCAGCAGAGATAGCGGGAGCCCCTACGAGCAGTACTTC

d_gene: -
abundance: many
v_gene: TRBV12-3/TRBV12-4
j_gene: TRBJ1-1
CDR3aa: CASNRGEGMNTEAFF
CDR3nt: TGTGCCAGCAACAGAGGGGAGGGGATGAACACTGAAGCTTTCTTT

d_gene: -
abundance: many
v_gene: TRBV20-1
j_gene: TRBJ2-7
CDR3aa: CSASTGPYEQYF
CDR3nt: TGCAGTGCTAGTACGGGTCCCTACGAGCAGTACTTC

d_gene: -
abundance: many
v_gene: TRBV6-2/TRBV6-3
j_gene: TRBJ2-3
CDR3aa: CASRGGLADTQYF
CDR3nt: TGTGCCAGCAGGGGGGGGCTTGCAGATACGCAGTATTTT

d_gene: -
abundance: -
v_gene: TRBV4-1
j_gene: TRBJ2-7
CDR3aa: CASSQAPVAGVDEQYF
CDR3nt: TGCGCCAGCAGCCAGGCCCCCGTTGCAGGGGTGGACGAGCAGTACTTC

d_gene: -
abundance: many
v_gene: TRBV19
j_gene: TRBJ1-1
CDR3aa: CASNFGTEAFF
CDR3nt: TGTGCCAGTAATTTTGGGACTGAAGCTTTCTTT

d_gene: -
abundance: many
v_gene: TRBV6-1
j_gene: TRBJ2-2
CDR3aa: CASRDSLYANTGELFF
CDR3nt: TGTGCCAGCAGGGACAGCCTGTACGCGAACACCGGGGAGCTGTTTTTT

d_gene: -
abundance: -
v_gene: TRBV12-3/TRBV12-4
j_gene: TRBJ1-2
CDR3aa: CASSPATGRDYGYTF
CDR3nt: TGTGCCAGCAGTCCTGCAACGGGAAGGGACTATGGCTACACCTTC

d_gene: -
abundance: -
v_gene: TRBV6-1
j_gene: TRBJ1-1
CDR3aa: CASSAGPKAEAFF
CDR3nt: TGTGCCAGCAGTGCCGGACCGAAGGCTGAAGCTTTCTTT

d_gene: -
abundance: many
v_gene: TRBV19
j_gene: TRBJ1-1
CDR3aa: CASSITTATEAFF
CDR3nt: TGTGCCAGTAGTATAACGACCGCCACTGAAGCTTTCTTT

d_gene: -
abundance: many
v_gene: TRBV7-8
j_gene: TRBJ2-7
CDR3aa: CASSLARTVSRPEQYF
CDR3nt: TGTGCCAGCAGCTTAGCGAGAACCGTGTCGCGTCCCGAGCAGTACTTC

d_gene: -
abundance: many
v_gene: TRBV20-1
j_gene: TRBJ1-5
CDR3aa: CSVGRGRGQPQHF
CDR3nt: TGCAGTGTCGGGCGTGGAAGAGGACAGCCCCAGCATTTT

d_gene: TRBD2
abundance: -
v_gene: TRBV6-4
j_gene: TRBJ2-5
CDR3aa: CASSEGSGGETQYF
CDR3nt: TGTGCCAGCAGTGAGGGAAGCGGGGGAGAGACCCAGTACTTC

d_gene: TRBD1
abundance: -
v_gene: TRBV6-1
j_gene: TRBJ1-5
CDR3aa: CASSSRDAGGQPQHF
CDR3nt: TGTGCCAGCAGTAGCCGTGACGCAGGGGGTCAGCCCCAGCATTTT

d_gene: -
abundance: -
v_gene: TRBV4-3
j_gene: TRBJ1-6
CDR3aa: CASSREGLVSPLHF
CDR3nt: TGCGCCAGCAGCCGGGAAGGATTGGTTTCACCCCTCCACTTT

d_gene: -
abundance: many
v_gene: TRBV10-3
j_gene: TRBJ1-3
CDR3aa: CAISDARNTIYF
CDR3nt: TGTGCCATCAGTGACGCCCGAAACACCATATATTTT

d_gene: TRBD1
abundance: few
v_gene: TRBV3-1
j_gene: TRBJ2-4
CDR3aa: CASSQPGTGGQNIQYF
CDR3nt: TGTGCCAGCAGCCAACCCGGGACAGGGGGCCAAAACATTCAGTACTTC

d_gene: -
abundance: few
v_gene: TRBV27
j_gene: TRBJ2-6
CDR3aa: CASSAREGRTGANVLTF
CDR3nt: TGTGCCAGCAGTGCCCGAGAGGGGCGAACTGGGGCCAACGTCCTGACTTTC

d_gene: TRBD1
abundance: few
v_gene: TRBV5-1
j_gene: TRBJ1-1
CDR3aa: CASSVDRAYTEAFF
CDR3nt: TGCGCCAGCAGCGTGGACAGGGCCTACACTGAAGCTTTCTTT

d_gene: -
abundance: many
v_gene: TRBV5-5
j_gene: TRBJ2-5
CDR3aa: CASSFMGAQETQYF
CDR3nt: TGTGCCAGCAGCTTTATGGGGGCACAAGAGACCCAGTACTTC

d_gene: -
abundance: once
v_gene: TRBV11-2
j_gene: TRBJ1-5
CDR3aa: CASSLGDPGGGQPQHF
CDR3nt: TGTGCCAGCAGCTTAGGGGATCCGGGAGGAGGCCAGCCCCAGCATTTT

d_gene: -
abundance: many
v_gene: TRBV10-3
j_gene: TRBJ1-1
CDR3aa: CAISQGPPGTEAFF
CDR3nt: TGTGCCATCAGCCAGGGCCCGCCGGGCACTGAAGCTTTCTTT

d_gene: -
abundance: many
v_gene: TRBV4-2
j_gene: TRBJ1-2
CDR3aa: CASSQDVSDNYGYTF
CDR3nt: TGTGCCAGCAGCCAAGATGTGTCCGACAACTATGGCTACACCTTC

d_gene: -
abundance: many
v_gene: TRBV7-2
j_gene: TRBJ2-7
CDR3aa: CASSADRGSYEQYF
CDR3nt: TGTGCCAGCAGCGCGGACAGAGGCTCCTACGAGCAGTACTTC

d_gene: TRBD1
abundance: -
v_gene: TRBV24-1
j_gene: TRBJ2-2
CDR3aa: CATGQANTGELFF
CDR3nt: TGTGCCACCGGACAGGCGAACACCGGGGAGCTGTTTTTT

d_gene: -
abundance: many
v_gene: TRBV6-2/TRBV6-3
j_gene: TRBJ2-5
CDR3aa: CASSLLGEETQYF
CDR3nt: TGTGCCAGCAGTTTATTGGGGGAAGAGACCCAGTACTTC

d_gene: TRBD1
abundance: few
v_gene: TRBV6-1
j_gene: TRBJ1-2
CDR3aa: CASSTGDRGYTF
CDR3nt: TGTGCCAGCAGTACAGGGGATCGGGGCTACACCTTC

d_gene: TRBD2
abundance: -
v_gene: TRBV4-1
j_gene: TRBJ2-7
CDR3aa: CASSQEGGSGILTYEQYF
CDR3nt: TGCGCCAGCAGCCAAGAAGGAGGGAGCGGGATTCTAACCTACGAGCAGTACTTC

d_gene: -
abundance: -
v_gene: TRBV6-1
j_gene: TRBJ2-5
CDR3aa: CASSEGRRTHQYF
CDR3nt: TGTGCCAGCAGTGAAGGAAGGAGAACTCATCAGTACTTC

d_gene: TRBD1
abundance: many
v_gene: TRBV27
j_gene: TRBJ2-7
CDR3aa: CASSDRDRPYEQYF
CDR3nt: TGTGCCAGCTCCGACCGGGACAGACCCTACGAGCAGTACTTC

d_gene: -
abundance: -
v_gene: TRBV13
j_gene: TRBJ2-7
CDR3aa: CASFSSYEQYF
CDR3nt: TGTGCCAGTTTTAGTTCCTACGAGCAGTACTTC

d_gene: -
abundance: -
v_gene: TRBV12-3/TRBV12-4
j_gene: TRBJ1-1
CDR3aa: CASKRTAGNTEAFF
CDR3nt: TGTGCCAGCAAAAGGACAGCAGGGAACACTGAAGCTTTCTTT

d_gene: TRBD1
abundance: many
v_gene: TRBV20-1
j_gene: TRBJ1-1
CDR3aa: CSASDRGRRTEAFF
CDR3nt: TGCAGTGCTAGCGACAGGGGTAGGCGGACTGAAGCTTTCTTT

d_gene: -
abundance: -
v_gene: TRBV2
j_gene: TRBJ1-3
CDR3aa: CASSGEGAGNTIYF
CDR3nt: TGTGCCAGCAGTGGGGAAGGAGCGGGAAACACCATATATTTT

d_gene: TRBD1
abundance: many
v_gene: TRBV2
j_gene: TRBJ2-7
CDR3aa: CASLRDRGREQYF
CDR3nt: TGTGCCAGCCTTCGGGACAGGGGGCGCGAGCAGTACTTC

d_gene: TRBD1
abundance: -
v_gene: TRBV6-1
j_gene: TRBJ2-7
CDR3aa: CASSVSQGAREQYF
CDR3nt: TGTGCCAGCAGTGTATCACAGGGGGCGCGGGAGCAGTACTTC

d_gene: -
abundance: many
v_gene: TRBV6-5
j_gene: TRBJ1-1
CDR3aa: CASNGLGVNTEAFF
CDR3nt: TGTGCCAGCAACGGGCTGGGAGTGAACACTGAAGCTTTCTTT

d_gene: -
abundance: many
v_gene: TRBV9
j_gene: TRBJ2-7
CDR3aa: CASSPQSGEGYEQYF
CDR3nt: TGTGCCAGCAGCCCCCAGAGCGGAGAGGGGTACGAGCAGTACTTC

d_gene: TRBD1
abundance: many
v_gene: TRBV4-1
j_gene: TRBJ1-5
CDR3aa: CASGQGFNQPQHF
CDR3nt: TGCGCCAGTGGACAGGGTTTCAATCAGCCCCAGCATTTT

d_gene: -
abundance: many
v_gene: TRBV20-1
j_gene: TRBJ2-7
CDR3aa: CSASNWWNGTYEQYF
CDR3nt: TGCAGTGCTAGTAATTGGTGGAACGGAACCTACGAGCAGTACTTC

d_gene: -
abundance: many
v_gene: TRBV29-1
j_gene: TRBJ2-3
CDR3aa: CSVVSAIGTDTQYF
CDR3nt: TGCAGCGTCGTTAGCGCGATAGGCACAGATACGCAGTATTTT

d_gene: TRBD2
abundance: many
v_gene: TRBV6-1
j_gene: TRBJ2-7
CDR3aa: CASSEARTSGSDEQYF
CDR3nt: TGTGCCAGCAGTGAAGCACGGACTAGTGGTAGTGACGAGCAGTACTTC

d_gene: -
abundance: many
v_gene: TRBV6-5
j_gene: TRBJ2-6
CDR3aa: CASIRSPAGGANVLTF
CDR3nt: TGTGCCAGCATAAGGAGTCCGGCCGGGGGGGCCAACGTCCTGACTTTC

d_gene: TRBD2
abundance: many
v_gene: TRBV20-1
j_gene: TRBJ2-7
CDR3aa: CSAKLAGGNEQYF
CDR3nt: TGCAGTGCCAAACTAGCGGGAGGCAACGAGCAGTACTTC

d_gene: TRBD1
abundance: many
v_gene: TRBV28
j_gene: TRBJ1-2
CDR3aa: CASSDRDDYWSGYTF
CDR3nt: TGTGCCAGCAGCGACAGGGATGACTATTGGAGTGGCTACACCTTC

d_gene: -
abundance: -
v_gene: TRBV3-1
j_gene: TRBJ1-1
CDR3aa: CASSQVDVPEAFF
CDR3nt: TGTGCCAGCAGCCAAGTCGACGTTCCTGAAGCTTTCTTT

d_gene: -
abundance: many
v_gene: TRBV10-3
j_gene: TRBJ2-5
CDR3aa: CAIRPGPQETQYF
CDR3nt: TGTGCCATCCGACCGGGACCCCAAGAGACCCAGTACTTC

d_gene: TRBD1
abundance: -
v_gene: TRBV6-1
j_gene: TRBJ2-7
CDR3aa: CASTGKPGGYEQYF
CDR3nt: TGTGCCAGCACAGGAAAACCAGGGGGTTACGAGCAGTACTTC

d_gene: -
abundance: many
v_gene: TRBV6-1
j_gene: TRBJ1-5
CDR3aa: CASTGRASSNQPQHF
CDR3nt: TGTGCCAGCACGGGTAGGGCCAGTAGCAATCAGCCCCAGCATTTT

d_gene: -
abundance: many
v_gene: TRBV24-1
j_gene: TRBJ2-7
CDR3aa: CATSDGGRWDEQYF
CDR3nt: TGTGCCACCAGTGATGGAGGCAGGTGGGACGAGCAGTACTTC